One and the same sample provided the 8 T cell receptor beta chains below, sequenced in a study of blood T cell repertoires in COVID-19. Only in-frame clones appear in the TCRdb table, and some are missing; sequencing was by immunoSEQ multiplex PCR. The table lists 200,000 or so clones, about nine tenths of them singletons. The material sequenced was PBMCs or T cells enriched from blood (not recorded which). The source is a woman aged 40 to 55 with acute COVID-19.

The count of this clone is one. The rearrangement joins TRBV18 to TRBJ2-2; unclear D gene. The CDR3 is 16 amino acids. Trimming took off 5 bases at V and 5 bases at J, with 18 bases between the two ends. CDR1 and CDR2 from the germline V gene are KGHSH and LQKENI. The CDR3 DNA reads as TGTGCCAGCTCAATTACCCTGCCGACTGGAACCGGGGAGCTGTTTTTT. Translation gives CASSITLPTGTGELFF.

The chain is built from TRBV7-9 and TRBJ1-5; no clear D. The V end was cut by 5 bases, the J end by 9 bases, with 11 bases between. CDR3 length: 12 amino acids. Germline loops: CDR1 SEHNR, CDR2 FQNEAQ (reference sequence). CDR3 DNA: TGTGCCAGCAGCCGACTCCTCGGGCCCCAGCATTTT. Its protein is CASSRLLGPQHF.

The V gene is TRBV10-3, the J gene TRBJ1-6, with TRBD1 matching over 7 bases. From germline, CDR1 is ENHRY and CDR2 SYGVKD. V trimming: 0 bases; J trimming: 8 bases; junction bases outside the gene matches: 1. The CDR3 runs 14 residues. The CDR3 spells CAISESTGDSPLHF. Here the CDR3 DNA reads TGTGCCATCAGTGAGTCCACAGGGGATTCACCCCTCCACTTT.

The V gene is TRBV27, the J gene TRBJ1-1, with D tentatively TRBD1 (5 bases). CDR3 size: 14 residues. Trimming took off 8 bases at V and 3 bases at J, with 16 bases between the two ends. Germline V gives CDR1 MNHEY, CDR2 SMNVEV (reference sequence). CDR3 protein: CASGMGRTDTEAFF. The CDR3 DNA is TGTGCCAGCGGCATGGGGCGTACAGACACTGAAGCTTTCTTT.

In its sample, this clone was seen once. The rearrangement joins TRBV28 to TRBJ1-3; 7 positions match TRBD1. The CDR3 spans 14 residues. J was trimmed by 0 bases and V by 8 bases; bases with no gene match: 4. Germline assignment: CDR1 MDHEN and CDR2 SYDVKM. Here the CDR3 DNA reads TGTGCCAGCTCCCAGGGGGGCTCTGGAAACACCATATATTTT. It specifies CASSQGGSGNTIYF.

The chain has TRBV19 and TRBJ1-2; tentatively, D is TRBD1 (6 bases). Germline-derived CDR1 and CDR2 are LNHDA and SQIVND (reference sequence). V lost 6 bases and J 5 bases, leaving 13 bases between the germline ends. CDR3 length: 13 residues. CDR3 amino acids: CASRQIGTYGYTF. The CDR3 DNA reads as TGTGCCAGTAGGCAGATAGGGACATATGGCTACACCTTC.

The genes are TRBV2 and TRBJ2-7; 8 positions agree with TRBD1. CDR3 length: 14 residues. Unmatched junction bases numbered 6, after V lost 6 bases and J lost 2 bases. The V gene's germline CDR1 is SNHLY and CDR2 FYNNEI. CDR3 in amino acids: CASRGGTGTYEQYV. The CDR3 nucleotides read TGTGCCAGCAGAGGGGGGACAGGTACCTACGAGCAGTACGTC.

CDR3 in amino acids: CSVEIGTDTQYF. CDR3 nucleotide sequence: TGCAGCGTTGAAATCGGCACAGATACGCAGTATTTT. This chain joins TRBV29-1 and TRBJ2-3; D is ambiguous. The CDR3 contains 12 residues. V was cut by 2 bases and J by 1 base, with 4 bases left in between. CDR1 is SQVTM and CDR2 is ANQGSEA in the germline V gene.